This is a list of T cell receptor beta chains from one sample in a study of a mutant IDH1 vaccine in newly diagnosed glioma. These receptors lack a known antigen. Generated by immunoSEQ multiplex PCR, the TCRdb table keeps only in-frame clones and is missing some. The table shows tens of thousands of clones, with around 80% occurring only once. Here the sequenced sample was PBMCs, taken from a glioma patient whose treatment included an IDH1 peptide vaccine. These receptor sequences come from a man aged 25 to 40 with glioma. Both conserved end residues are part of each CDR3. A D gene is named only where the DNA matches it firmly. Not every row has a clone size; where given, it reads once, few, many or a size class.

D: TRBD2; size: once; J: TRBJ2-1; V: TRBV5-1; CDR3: CASSHSGDYLYNEQFF; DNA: TGCGCCAGCAGCCACAGTGGGGACTACCTCTACAATGAGCAGTTCTTC
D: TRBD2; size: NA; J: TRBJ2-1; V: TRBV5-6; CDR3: CASSLVGLAGGDEQFF; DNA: TGTGCCAGCAGCTTGGTGGGACTAGCGGGAGGCGATGAGCAGTTCTTC
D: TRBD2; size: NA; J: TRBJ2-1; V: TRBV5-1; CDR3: CASSLTGGPLGEQFF; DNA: TGCGCCAGCAGCTTGACGGGAGGGCCTTTAGGTGAGCAGTTCTTC
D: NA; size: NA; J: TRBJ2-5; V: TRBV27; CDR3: CASSVSPETQYF; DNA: TGTGCCAGCAGCGTAAGCCCGGAGACCCAGTACTTC
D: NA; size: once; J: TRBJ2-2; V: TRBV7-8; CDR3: CATRTGNTGELFF; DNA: TGTGCCACCCGGACTGGGAACACCGGGGAGCTGTTTTTT
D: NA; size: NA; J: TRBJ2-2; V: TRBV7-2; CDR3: CASSLARPAGELFF; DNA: TGTGCCAGCAGCTTAGCGCGCCCGGCCGGGGAGCTGTTTTTT
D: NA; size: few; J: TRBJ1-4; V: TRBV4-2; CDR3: CASSQGGEKLFF; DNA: TGTGCCAGCAGCCAAGGAGGTGAAAAACTGTTTTTT
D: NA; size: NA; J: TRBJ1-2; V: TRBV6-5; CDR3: CASSYGTGPPYGYTF; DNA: TGTGCCAGCAGTTACGGAACAGGGCCCCCCTATGGCTACACCTTC
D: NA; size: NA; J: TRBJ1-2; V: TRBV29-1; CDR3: CSVRGGPYGYTF; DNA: TGCAGCGTCCGTGGGGGGCCTTATGGCTACACCTTC
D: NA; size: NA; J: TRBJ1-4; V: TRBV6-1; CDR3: CASKSGVGEKLFF; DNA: TGTGCCAGCAAGTCCGGGGTGGGAGAAAAACTGTTTTTT
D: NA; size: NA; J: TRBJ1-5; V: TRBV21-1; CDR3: CASSNVGQGSQRGLSNQPQHF; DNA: NA
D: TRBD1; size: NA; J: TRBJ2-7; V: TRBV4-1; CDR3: CASSPGTGATYEQYF; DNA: TGCGCCAGCAGCCCCGGGACAGGGGCGACCTACGAGCAGTACTTC
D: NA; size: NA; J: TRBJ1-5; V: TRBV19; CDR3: CASSPPGVTQGPQHF; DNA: TGTGCCAGTAGTCCCCCCGGAGTGACCCAGGGACCCCAGCATTTT
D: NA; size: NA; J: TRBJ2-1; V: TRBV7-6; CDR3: CASSLGQGLNEQFF; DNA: TGTGCCAGCAGCTTAGGGCAGGGACTCAATGAGCAGTTCTTC
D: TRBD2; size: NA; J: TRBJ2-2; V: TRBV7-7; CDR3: CASSPWDTGGTGELFF; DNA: TGTGCCAGCAGCCCTTGGGACACGGGGGGGACCGGGGAGCTGTTTTTT
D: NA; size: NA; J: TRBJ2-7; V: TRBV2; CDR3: CASTRLLASYEQYF; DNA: TGTGCCAGCACTCGCTTACTGGCCTCCTACGAGCAGTACTTC
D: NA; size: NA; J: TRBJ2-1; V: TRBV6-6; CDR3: CASSYERPNGVDEQFF; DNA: TGTGCCAGCAGTTACGAACGCCCGAATGGGGTAGATGAGCAGTTCTTC
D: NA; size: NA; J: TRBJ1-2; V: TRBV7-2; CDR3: CASSLSSSPNYGYTF; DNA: TGTGCCAGCAGCTTATCGAGCAGCCCGAACTATGGCTACACCTTC
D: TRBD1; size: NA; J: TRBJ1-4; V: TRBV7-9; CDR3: CASSPGQGGANEKLFF; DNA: TGTGCCAGCAGCCCGGGACAGGGCGGAGCTAATGAAAAACTGTTTTTT
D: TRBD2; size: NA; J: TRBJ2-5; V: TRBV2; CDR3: CASSGRLAGGRETQYF; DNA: TGTGCCAGCAGTGGAAGACTAGCGGGAGGTCGGGAGACCCAGTACTTC
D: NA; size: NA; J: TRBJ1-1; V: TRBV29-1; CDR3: CSPHGQMNTEAFF; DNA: TGCAGCCCCCACGGACAGATGAACACTGAAGCTTTCTTT
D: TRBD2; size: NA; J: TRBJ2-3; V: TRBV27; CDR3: CASSSGLAGATDTQYF; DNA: TGTGCCAGCAGTTCGGGACTAGCGGGAGCCACAGATACGCAGTATTTT
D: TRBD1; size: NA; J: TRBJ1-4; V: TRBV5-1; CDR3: CASSLGQGNEKLFF; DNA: TGCGCCAGCAGCTTGGGACAGGGGAATGAAAAACTGTTTTTT
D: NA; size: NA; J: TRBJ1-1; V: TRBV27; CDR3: CASSLIFPDGGRTEAFF; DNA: TGTGCCAGCAGTTTAATATTCCCCGATGGGGGGCGGACTGAAGCTTTCTTT
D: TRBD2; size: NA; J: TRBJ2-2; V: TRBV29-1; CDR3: CSAAGRAPAGELFF; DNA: TGCAGCGCAGCGGGACGGGCCCCCGCCGGGGAGCTGTTTTTT
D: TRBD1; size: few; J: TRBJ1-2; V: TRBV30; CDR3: CAWARDRANYGYTF; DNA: TGTGCCTGGGCCAGGGACAGGGCGAACTATGGCTACACCTTC
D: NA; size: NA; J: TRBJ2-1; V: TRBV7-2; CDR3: CASSLEGYGEQFF; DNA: TGTGCCAGCAGCTTAGAGGGTTATGGTGAGCAGTTCTTC
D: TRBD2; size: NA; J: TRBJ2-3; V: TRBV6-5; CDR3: CASRASGRATDTQYF; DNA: TGTGCCAGCAGGGCTAGCGGGAGGGCTACAGATACGCAGTATTTT